The present T cell receptor beta chain was sequenced within a study of cytomegalovirus exposure and HLA in healthy donors. Vbeta (60) and Jbeta (13) primers were used in the PCR. The table came from immunoSEQ multiplex PCR; TCRdb's copy has only in-frame clones and leaves some out. This table has 95,000 to 100,000 clones, approximately 72% appearing once. Trimming removed 5 bases at V and 5 bases at J, with 5 bases between. Germline CDR1 reads SGHTA; CDR2 reads FQGNSA. The CDR3 is 11 amino acids. The gene calls are TRBV7-2 and TRBJ2-3; D is undetermined. This TCR derives from a woman between 40 and 55 years old in good health and CMV-seronegative. The specimen was PBMCs. As DNA, the CDR3 is TGTGCCAGCAGCACACGAGATACGCAGTATTTT. Its protein is CASSTRDTQYF.